This paragraph covers one T cell receptor beta chain sequence. Its antigen is unknown. Per-base qualities were not stored, and no clone one base away is much larger. Samples from volunteer blood donors who had recovered from COVID-19 were contributed by a second Seattle source. Whole blood was collected in K2EDTA tubes by collaborating institutions according to the institutions' own protocols. For TCRbeta analysis, collaborator samples were shipped as frozen whole blood, as isolated PBMCs, or as DNA extracted from either sample type. The data belong to a study of blood T cell repertoires in COVID-19 (dated by TCRdb to between 2020 and 2021). About the full investigation: Samples covering the acute and convalescent phases of COVID-19 were provided by collaborators in the United States, Italy and Spain. The material from the prospective study consisted of cDNA or gDNA derived from T cells, B-cell-depleted T cells, or PBMCs. Samples came from the ongoing ImmuneRACE study (first 160 participants) plus 1,254 subjects from 6 global collaborators. A de-identified subject ID, COVID-19 status, age in years and sex were almost always included in the sample metadata. HLA class I and class II types, where available, came from metadata supplied by the sample provider rather than from assay-based typing. The dataset comprised deeply sampled blood TCRbeta repertoires from subjects exposed to, actively infected with, or recovered from COVID-19. The repertoires were made available in a free public database intended to serve as a resource for research on the immune response to SARS-CoV-2.

What the authors observed across the whole study: How much clinical and demographic metadata was included differed by source and by participant, and the metadata was provided uncurated.

TCRbeta CDR3 regions were amplified from genomic DNA by means of the immunoSEQ Assay, a bias-controlled multiplex PCR. The authors processed their data as follows. The number of nucleated cells in each sample was estimated from the amplification of reference gene primers within the assay. To quantify the absolute abundance of each unique TCRbeta CDR3 rearrangement, sequence reads were collapsed and filtered. Productive Simpson clonality was computed per sample as the square root of Simpson's diversity index over productive rearrangements. This is the immuneACCESS table as TCRdb keeps it, with only in-frame sequences that have V and J called. A part of the clones is gone; compared with another copy, unresolved V genes explain less than half, and the rest is unexplained. That table is the source of V, J and clone size, and D and trimming were worked out from the DNA. This sample is represented by about 270,000 clones; roughly nine tenths of them were singletons. The ten largest clones take up 4% of the sample.

CDR1 SGHVS and CDR2 FQNEAQ were looked up in the germline V gene. From cysteine to phenylalanine, the CDR3 is 14 amino acids long. Only CDR3 DNA is held: 42 bases, read in frame from base 1. Between the V and J ends, shortened by 5 bases and 9 bases respectively, the junction contains 17 bases. This sequence was found in a man aged 60-69 years who had recovered from COVID-19. The sequence joins TRBV7-8 to TRBJ2-1; the D gene assignment is ambiguous. The sample was peripheral blood. Here the CDR3 is given as CASSPLITAGEQFF. The DNA sequence is given as TGTGCCAGCAGCCCCTTGATAACAGCCGGTGAGCAGTTCTTC.